This TCR beta chain was observed in a study of immune characterization of retroperitoneal liposarcoma. In TCRdb, the PCR reads were re-called with MiXCR into one record per CDR3 protein. The sample yields roughly 8,000 distinct CDR3 sequences, 25% to 30% seen once. Of note for this clonotype: In this CDR3 the conserved last residue, phenylalanine or tryptophan, is missing, so a read error is likely.

The V and J ends lost 5 bases and 5 bases, in that order; junction bases with no gene match: 5. Germline V gene lookup returns CDR1 MGHDK and CDR2 SYGVNS. CDR3 length: 13 residues. The source of this sequence is a male donor with retroperitoneal liposarcoma. Sequencing input: blood. The rearrangement uses TRBV25-1 and TRBJ2-7; 8 nucleotides match TRBD1. The CDR3 sequence: CASSQGQGHEQYL. CDR3 coding DNA: TGTGCCAGCAGTCAAGGACAGGGCCACGAGCAGTACTTA.